Shown below are 17 T cell receptor beta chains from a single sample sequenced in a study of T cell repertoires in ileal Crohn's disease (dated by TCRdb to the late 2010s). The library was produced with the immunoSEQ multiplex PCR assay. TCRdb provides this immuneACCESS table in a form limited to in-frame rearrangements. Some clones are lacking; in checked studies, under half of them reflect an unresolved V gene, and why the rest are absent is not known. In all, the sample holds fewer than 6,500 clones, and about 77% of those were seen once. The ten biggest clones cover less than 45% of the sample. The intended sense of this specimen's time point label: neoterminal ileum biopsy at postoperative endoscopy, about 6 months after surgery. The sample comprised ileal tissue. These receptor sequences come from an adult with Crohn's disease.

The chain combines TRBV5-4 with TRBJ2-2; 7 nucleotides line up with TRBD2. V was clipped by 6 bases and J by 5 bases; unmatched bases: 7. The CDR3 is 14 residues long. From germline, CDR1 is SGHNT and CDR2 YYREEE (reference sequence). CDR3 sequence (DNA): TGTGCCAGCAACCCGGGACTAAGTACCGGGGAGCTGTTTTTT. Translation gives CASNPGLSTGELFF.

This sequence joins TRBV5-4 and TRBJ1-6, with 7 bases that match TRBD1. V lost 4 bases and J lost 3; bases outside the gene matches: 7. The CDR3 spans 16 residues. The germline V gene has CDR1 SGHNT and CDR2 YYREEE (reference sequence). The CDR3 here is CASSELRGSYNSPLHF. In DNA, the CDR3 is TGTGCCAGCAGCGAACTCAGGGGGAGCTATAATTCACCCCTCCACTTT.

This chain uses TRBV6-5 with TRBJ2-3; D is possibly TRBD2 (5 bases). There are 16 residues in the CDR3. Germline assignment: CDR1 MNHEY and CDR2 SVGAGI. The V end was cut by 2 bases, the J end by 0 bases, with 12 bases between. CDR3 coding DNA: TGTGCCAGCAGTTACAGGCTAGCCCGAAGCACAGATACGCAGTATTTT. Protein: CASSYRLARSTDTQYF.

Comments on this clone: At one end the junction does not follow the germline gene, possibly because of a read error. This chain links TRBV5-4 with TRBJ1-2; TRBD1 is a possible D gene (6 bases). The CDR3 runs to 14 residues. Germline V gene sequence: CDR1 SGHNT, CDR2 YYREEE (reference sequence). The CDR3 bases are TGTGCCAGCAGCCCGCTAGGGGGTAACGATGGCTACACCTTC. This codes for CASSPLGGNDGYTF.

The chain links TRBV5-1 to TRBJ2-1; 12 nucleotides agree with TRBD2. V shed 6 bases and J 5 bases; nucleotides not matched to a gene: 6. Germline loops: CDR1 SGHRS, CDR2 YFSETQ. The CDR3 length is 15 residues. The CDR3 DNA follows: TGCGCCAGCACGGAAAGGACTAGCGGGAACAATGAGCAGTTCTTC. Encoded protein: CASTERTSGNNEQFF. Looking up the rest from reference TRBV5-1 and TRBJ2-1 gives the full variable domain: KAGVTQTPRYLIKTRGQQVTLSCSPISGHRSVSWYQQTPGQGLQFLFEYFSETQRNKGNFPGRFSGRQFSNSRSEMNVSTLELGDSALYLCASTERTSGNNEQFFGPGTRLTVL.

This chain connects TRBV11-3 to TRBJ2-3, with TRBD2 identical over 9 bases. Germline loops: CDR1 SGHNT, CDR2 YENEEA. V lost 3 bases and J lost 2; bases outside the gene matches: 6. The CDR3 is 16 amino acids. The CDR3 DNA sequence: TGTGCCAGCAGCTTCGGGAGCGGGGGGCCCACAGATACGCAGTATTTT. Protein: CASSFGSGGPTDTQYF.

The rearrangement uses TRBV5-1 and TRBJ1-6, with D tentatively TRBD1 (5 bases). Trimming cost V 7 bases and J 5 bases, with 7 bases left between them. The CDR3 consists of 12 residues. CDR1 and CDR2 (germline): SGHRS, YFSETQ. The CDR3 DNA sequence: TGCGCCAGCTGGGACGATAATTCACCCCTCCACTTT. Translating gives CASWDDNSPLHF.

The V call is TRBV30, the J call TRBJ1-3; weak D call: TRBD1 (6 bases). The CDR3 spans 15 residues. CDR1 is GTSNPN and CDR2 is SVGIG in the germline V gene (reference sequence). V lost 0 bases, J lost 3 bases, and 12 bases lay in between. CDR3: CAWSVGGTYGNTIYF. The CDR3 coding sequence is TGTGCCTGGAGTGTAGGGGGGACCTATGGAAACACCATATATTTT.

This clone showed up just a few times. V and J are TRBV19 and TRBJ1-6; D gene uncertain. Germline V gene lookup returns CDR1 LNHDA and CDR2 SQIVND (reference sequence). The CDR3 spans 15 residues. Trimming stripped 8 bases from V and 0 bases from J, with 11 bases between. In DNA form, the CDR3 reads TGTGCCAGTCGGTCGGTGAGCTCCTATAATTCACCCCTCCACTTT. The encoded protein is CASRSVSSYNSPLHF.

The chain joins TRBV11-3 to TRBJ2-1; 7 nucleotides line up with TRBD1. The V gene's germline CDR1 is SGHNT and CDR2 YENEEA. J lost 5 bases, V lost 2 bases, and 6 bases had no gene match. This CDR3 is built from 15 residues. Written as DNA, the CDR3 is TGTGCCAGCAGCTTATTTGGGACAGAAGACAATGAGCAGTTCTTC. This translates into CASSLFGTEDNEQFF.

A note on this clone: Other DNA sequences in this specimen translate into the identical CDR3. The chain links TRBV6-1 to TRBJ1-2, with D perhaps matching TRBD1 (5 bases). V was shortened by 1 base and J by 8 bases, with 11 bases between the two germline ends. This CDR3 contains 13 residues. CDR1 MNHNS and CDR2 SASEGT come from the germline V gene. CDR3 amino acids: CASSEDRSTGYTF. CDR3 coding DNA: TGTGCCAGCAGTGAAGACAGGTCCACGGGCTACACCTTC.

This rearrangement joins TRBV4-2 to TRBJ2-3; TRBD2 matches at 10 bases. V lost 1 base and J lost 4; bases outside the gene matches: 2. The CDR3 sequence is 15 residues long. Germline CDR1 is LGHNA and CDR2 is YNFKEQ. The CDR3 DNA follows: TGTGCCAGCAGCCAAGTAGCGGGGGGTTCAGATACGCAGTATTTT. Translated, it gives CASSQVAGGSDTQYF.

The rearrangement uses TRBV9 and TRBJ2-7; 9 nucleotides agree with TRBD2. V was clipped by 0 bases and J by 0 bases; unmatched bases: 1. Germline V gene data show CDR1 as SGDLS and CDR2 as YYNGEE. The CDR3 has 15 residues. CDR3 in amino acids: CASSVDSGGSYEQYF. In nucleotides, the CDR3 is TGTGCCAGCAGCGTAGATAGCGGGGGCTCCTACGAGCAGTACTTC.

The rearrangement uses TRBV25-1 and TRBJ1-5; a possible D gene is TRBD1 (5 bases). The germline gives CDR1 MGHDK, CDR2 SYGVNS. This CDR3 has 13 residues. V dropped 8 bases and J dropped 0 bases, with 8 bases sitting between them. The CDR3 DNA reads TGTGCCAGCGCAGGGTTTAGCAATCAGCCCCAGCATTTT. Translated: CASAGFSNQPQHF.

Concerning this clone: The sample has other DNA sequences that encode this CDR3 too. V gene TRBV6-6 combines with J gene TRBJ1-2; 8 nucleotides match TRBD1. V dropped 6 bases and J dropped 3; count of bases not matched to a gene: 3. Germline assignment: CDR1 MNHNY and CDR2 SVGAGI (reference sequence). CDR3 length: 13 residues. The CDR3 DNA follows: TGTGCCAGCAGCCCGACAGGGGACTATGGCTACACCTTC. Translating gives CASSPTGDYGYTF.

The gene calls are TRBV2 and TRBJ2-3; D unclear. The germline V gene has CDR1 SNHLY and CDR2 FYNNEI. Trimming left V 10 bases short and J 3 bases short, with 14 bases between. This CDR3 region has 13 residues. In DNA form, the CDR3 reads TGTGCCATAAAAACTCAGGCGACAGATACGCAGTATTTT. This translates into CAIKTQATDTQYF.

V gene TRBV10-1 combines with J gene TRBJ2-7, with 14 positions matching TRBD2. The CDR3 has 19 residues. Losses at the gene ends were 3 bases for V and 9 bases for J; bases not matched to a gene: 19. Germline loops: CDR1 WNHNN, CDR2 SYGVQD (reference sequence). The CDR3, as DNA: TGCGCCAGCAGTGATGCCGAGGGGACTAGCGGGGGCCCAGGCAGCGGGCAGTACTTC. As protein: CASSDAEGTSGGPGSGQYF.